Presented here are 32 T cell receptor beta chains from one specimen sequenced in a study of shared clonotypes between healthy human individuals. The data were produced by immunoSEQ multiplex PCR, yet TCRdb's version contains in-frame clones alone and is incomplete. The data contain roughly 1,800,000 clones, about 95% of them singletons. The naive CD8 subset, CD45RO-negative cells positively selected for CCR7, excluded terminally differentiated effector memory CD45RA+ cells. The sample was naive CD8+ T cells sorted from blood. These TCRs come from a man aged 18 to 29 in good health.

The CDR3 loop is CASSQEGIGGQGYTF. CDR3 coding DNA: TGTGCCAGCAGCCAAGAGGGGATCGGGGGGCAAGGCTACACCTTC. The genes are TRBV6-5 and TRBJ1-2; D possibly corresponds to TRBD1 (6 bases). The CDR3 has 15 amino acids. Germline V gives CDR1 MNHEY, CDR2 SVGAGI. Trimming removed 6 bases at V and 8 bases at J, with 22 bases between.

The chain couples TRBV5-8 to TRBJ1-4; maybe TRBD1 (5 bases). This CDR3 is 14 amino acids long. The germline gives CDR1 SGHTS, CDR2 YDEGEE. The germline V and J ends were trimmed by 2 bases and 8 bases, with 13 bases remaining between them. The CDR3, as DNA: TGTGCCAGCAGCTTAGGGGAGGAGGGCGAAAAACTGTTTTTT. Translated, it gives CASSLGEEGEKLFF.

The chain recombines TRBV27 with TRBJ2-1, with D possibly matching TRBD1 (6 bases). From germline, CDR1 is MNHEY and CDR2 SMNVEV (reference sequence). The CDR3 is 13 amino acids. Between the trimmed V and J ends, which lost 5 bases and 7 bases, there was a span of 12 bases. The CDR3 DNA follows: TGTGCCAGCAGTCTTTGGACAGATAATGAGCAGTTCTTC. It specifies CASSLWTDNEQFF.

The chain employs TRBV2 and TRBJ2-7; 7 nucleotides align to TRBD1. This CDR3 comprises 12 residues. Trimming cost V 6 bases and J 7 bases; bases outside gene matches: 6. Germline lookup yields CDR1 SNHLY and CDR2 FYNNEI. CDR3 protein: CASRKGAWEQYF. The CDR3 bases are TGTGCCAGCAGGAAGGGGGCCTGGGAGCAGTACTTC.

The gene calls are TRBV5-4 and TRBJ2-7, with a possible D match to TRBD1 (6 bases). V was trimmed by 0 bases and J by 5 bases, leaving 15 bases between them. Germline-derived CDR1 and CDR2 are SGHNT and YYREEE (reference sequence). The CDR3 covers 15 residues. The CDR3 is CASSLDRESYDEQYF. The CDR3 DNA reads TGTGCCAGCAGCTTGGACAGGGAGAGTTATGACGAGCAGTACTTC.

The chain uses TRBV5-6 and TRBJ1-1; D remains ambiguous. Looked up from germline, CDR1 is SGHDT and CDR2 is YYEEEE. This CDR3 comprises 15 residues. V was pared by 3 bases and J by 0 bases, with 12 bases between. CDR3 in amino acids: CASSWGGSLNTEAFF. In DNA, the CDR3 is TGTGCCAGCAGCTGGGGTGGGTCCTTGAACACTGAAGCTTTCTTT.

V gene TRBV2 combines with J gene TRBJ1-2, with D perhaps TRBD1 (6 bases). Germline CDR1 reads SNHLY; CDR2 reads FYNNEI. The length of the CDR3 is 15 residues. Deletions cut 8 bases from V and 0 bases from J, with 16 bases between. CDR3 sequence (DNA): TGTGCCAGCTCAACCCCGGACAGTACTAACTATGGCTACACCTTC. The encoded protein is CASSTPDSTNYGYTF.

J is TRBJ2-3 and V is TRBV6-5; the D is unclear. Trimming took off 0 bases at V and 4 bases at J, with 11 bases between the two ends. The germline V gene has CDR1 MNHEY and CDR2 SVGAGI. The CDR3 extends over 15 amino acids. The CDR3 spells CASSYSTWGSDTQYF. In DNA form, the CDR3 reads TGTGCCAGCAGTTACTCGACTTGGGGATCAGATACGCAGTATTTT.

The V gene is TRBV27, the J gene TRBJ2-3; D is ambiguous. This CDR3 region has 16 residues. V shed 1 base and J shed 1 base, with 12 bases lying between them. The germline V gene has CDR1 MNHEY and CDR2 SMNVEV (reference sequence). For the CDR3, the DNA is TGTGCCAGCAGTTTATTATCGGATCTGGGCACAGATACGCAGTATTTT. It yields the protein CASSLLSDLGTDTQYF.

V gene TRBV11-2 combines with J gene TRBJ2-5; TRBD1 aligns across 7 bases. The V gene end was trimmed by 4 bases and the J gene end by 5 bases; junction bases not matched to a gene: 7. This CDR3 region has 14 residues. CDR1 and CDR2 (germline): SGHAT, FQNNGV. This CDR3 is CASSSQGRGETQYF. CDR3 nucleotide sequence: TGTGCCAGCAGCTCACAGGGGCGTGGGGAGACCCAGTACTTC.

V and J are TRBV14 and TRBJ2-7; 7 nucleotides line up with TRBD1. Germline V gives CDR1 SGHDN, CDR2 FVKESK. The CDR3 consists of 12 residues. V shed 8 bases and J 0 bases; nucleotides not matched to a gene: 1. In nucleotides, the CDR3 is TGTGCCAGCCGGGACAGCTCCTACGAGCAGTACTTC. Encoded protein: CASRDSSYEQYF.

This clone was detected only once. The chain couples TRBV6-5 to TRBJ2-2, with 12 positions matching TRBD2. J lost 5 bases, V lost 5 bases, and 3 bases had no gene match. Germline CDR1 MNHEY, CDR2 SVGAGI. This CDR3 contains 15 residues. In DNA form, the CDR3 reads TGTGCCAGCAGTCAGCTAGCGGGAGGGACCGGGGAGCTGTTTTTT. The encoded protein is CASSQLAGGTGELFF.

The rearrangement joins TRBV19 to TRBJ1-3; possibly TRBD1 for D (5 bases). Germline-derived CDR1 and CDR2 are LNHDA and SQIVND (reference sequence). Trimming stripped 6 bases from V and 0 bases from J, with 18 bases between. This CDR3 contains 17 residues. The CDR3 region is CASSEMDTTFSGNTIYF. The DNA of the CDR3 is TGTGCCAGTAGCGAGATGGACACAACTTTCTCTGGAAACACCATATATTTT.

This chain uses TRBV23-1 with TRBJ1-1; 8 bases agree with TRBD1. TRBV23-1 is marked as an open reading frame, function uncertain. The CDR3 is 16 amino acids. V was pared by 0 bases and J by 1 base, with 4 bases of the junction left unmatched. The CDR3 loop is CASSQSPRGRNTEAFF. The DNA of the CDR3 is TGCGCCAGCAGTCAATCTCCCAGGGGGCGGAACACTGAAGCTTTCTTT.

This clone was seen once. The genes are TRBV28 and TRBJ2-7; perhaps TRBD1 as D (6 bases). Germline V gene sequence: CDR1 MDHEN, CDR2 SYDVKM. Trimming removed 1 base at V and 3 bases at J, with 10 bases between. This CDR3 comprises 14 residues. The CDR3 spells CASSLFGQNYEQYF. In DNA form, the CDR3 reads TGTGCCAGCAGTTTATTCGGACAGAACTACGAGCAGTACTTC.

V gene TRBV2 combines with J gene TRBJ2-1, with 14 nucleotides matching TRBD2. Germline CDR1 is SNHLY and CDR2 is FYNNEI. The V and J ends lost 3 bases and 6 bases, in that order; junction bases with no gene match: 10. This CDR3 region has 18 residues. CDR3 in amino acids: CASSETSGRAGATNEQFF. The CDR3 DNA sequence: TGTGCCAGCAGTGAGACTAGCGGGAGGGCAGGGGCTACCAATGAGCAGTTCTTC.

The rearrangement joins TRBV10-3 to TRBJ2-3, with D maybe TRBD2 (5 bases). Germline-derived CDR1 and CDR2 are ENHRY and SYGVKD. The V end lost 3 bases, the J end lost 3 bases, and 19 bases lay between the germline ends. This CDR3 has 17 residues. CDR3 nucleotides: TGTGCCATCAGTGAAAGTCCAGAAGGACTCATGACAGATACGCAGTATTTT. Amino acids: CAISESPEGLMTDTQYF.

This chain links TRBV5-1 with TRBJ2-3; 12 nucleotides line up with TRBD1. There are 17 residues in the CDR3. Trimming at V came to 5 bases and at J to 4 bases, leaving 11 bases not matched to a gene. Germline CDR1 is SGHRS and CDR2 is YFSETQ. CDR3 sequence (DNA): TGCGCCAGCAGACTAACTCCGGGACAGGGGGCATCAGATACGCAGTATTTT. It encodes CASRLTPGQGASDTQYF. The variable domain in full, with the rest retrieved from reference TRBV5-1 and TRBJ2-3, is KAGVTQTPRYLIKTRGQQVTLSCSPISGHRSVSWYQQTPGQGLQFLFEYFSETQRNKGNFPGRFSGRQFSNSRSEMNVSTLELGDSALYLCASRLTPGQGASDTQYFGPGTRLTVL.

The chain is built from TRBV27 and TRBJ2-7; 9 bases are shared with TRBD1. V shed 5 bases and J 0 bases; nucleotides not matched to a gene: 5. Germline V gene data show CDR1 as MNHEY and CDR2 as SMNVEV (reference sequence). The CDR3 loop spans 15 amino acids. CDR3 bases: TGTGCCAGCAGTGTCGGACAGGGGCCCTCCTACGAGCAGTACTTC. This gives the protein CASSVGQGPSYEQYF.

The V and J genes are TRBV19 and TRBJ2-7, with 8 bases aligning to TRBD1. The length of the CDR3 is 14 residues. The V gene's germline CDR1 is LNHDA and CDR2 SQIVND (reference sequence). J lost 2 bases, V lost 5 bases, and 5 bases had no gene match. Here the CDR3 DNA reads TGTGCCAGTAGTGCGAGACAGGGGCCCTACGAGCAGTACTTC. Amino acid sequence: CASSARQGPYEQYF.

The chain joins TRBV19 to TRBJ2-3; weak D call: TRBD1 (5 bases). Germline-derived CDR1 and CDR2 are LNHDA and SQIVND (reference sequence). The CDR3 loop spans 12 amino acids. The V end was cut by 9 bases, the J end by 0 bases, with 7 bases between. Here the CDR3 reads CASQGSTDTQYF. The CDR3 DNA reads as TGTGCCAGCCAGGGAAGCACAGATACGCAGTATTTT. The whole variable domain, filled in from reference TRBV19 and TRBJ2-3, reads DGGITQSPKYLFRKEGQNVTLSCEQNLNHDAMYWYRQDPGQGLRLIYYSQIVNDFQKGDIAEGYSVSREKKESFPLTVTSAQKNPTAFYLCASQGSTDTQYFGPGTRLTVL.

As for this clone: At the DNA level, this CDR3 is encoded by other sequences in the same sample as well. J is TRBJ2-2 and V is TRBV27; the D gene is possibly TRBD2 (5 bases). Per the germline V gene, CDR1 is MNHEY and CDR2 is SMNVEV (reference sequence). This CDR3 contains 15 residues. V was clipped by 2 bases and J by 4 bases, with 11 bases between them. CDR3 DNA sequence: TGTGCCAGCAGTTTACGAGGGCTGGGCACCGGGGAGCTGTTTTTT. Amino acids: CASSLRGLGTGELFF.

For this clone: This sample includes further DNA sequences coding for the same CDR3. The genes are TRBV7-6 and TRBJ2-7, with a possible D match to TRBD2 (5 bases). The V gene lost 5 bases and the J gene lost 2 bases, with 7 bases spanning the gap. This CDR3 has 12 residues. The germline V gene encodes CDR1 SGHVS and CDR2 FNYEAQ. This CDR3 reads CASSPGTYEQYF. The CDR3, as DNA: TGTGCCAGCAGCCCCGGGACCTACGAGCAGTACTTC.

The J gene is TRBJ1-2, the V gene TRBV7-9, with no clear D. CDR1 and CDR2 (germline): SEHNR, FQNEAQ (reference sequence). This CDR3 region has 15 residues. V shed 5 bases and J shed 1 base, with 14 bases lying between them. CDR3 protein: CASSQGSGVNYGYTF. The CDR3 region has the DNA TGTGCCAGCAGCCAAGGTTCCGGGGTTAACTATGGCTACACCTTC. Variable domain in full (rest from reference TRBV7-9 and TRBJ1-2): DTGVSQNPRHKITKRGQNVTFRCDPISEHNRLYWYRQTLGQGPEFLTYFQNEAQLEKSRLLSDRFSAERPKGSFSTLEIQRTEQGDSAMYLCASSQGSGVNYGYTFGSGTRLTVV.

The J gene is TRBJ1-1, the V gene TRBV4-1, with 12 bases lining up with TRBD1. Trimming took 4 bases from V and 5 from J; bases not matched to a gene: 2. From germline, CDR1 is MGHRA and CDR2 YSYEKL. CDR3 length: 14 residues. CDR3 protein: CASSRDRGPTEAFF. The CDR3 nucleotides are TGCGCCAGCAGCCGGGACAGGGGGCCGACTGAAGCTTTCTTT.

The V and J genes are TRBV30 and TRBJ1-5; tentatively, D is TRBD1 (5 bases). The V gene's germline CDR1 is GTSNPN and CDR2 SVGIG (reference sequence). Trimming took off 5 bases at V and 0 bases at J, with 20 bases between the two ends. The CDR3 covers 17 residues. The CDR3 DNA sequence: TGTGCCTGGCGTGCGGGGGGGGGTGGCTATAGCAATCAGCCCCAGCATTTT. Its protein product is CAWRAGGGGYSNQPQHF.

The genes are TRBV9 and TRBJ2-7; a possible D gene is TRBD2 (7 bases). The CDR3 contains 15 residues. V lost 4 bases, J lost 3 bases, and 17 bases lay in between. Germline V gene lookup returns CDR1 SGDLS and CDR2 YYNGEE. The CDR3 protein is CASSPSGGGFYEQYF. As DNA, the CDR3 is TGTGCCAGCAGCCCGAGTGGGGGGGGCTTCTACGAGCAGTACTTC. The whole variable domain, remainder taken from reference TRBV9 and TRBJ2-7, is DSGVTQTPKHLITATGQRVTLRCSPRSGDLSVYWYQQSLDQGLQFLIQYYNGEERAKGNILERFSAQQFPDLHSELNLSSLELGDSALYFCASSPSGGGFYEQYFGPGTRLTVT.

CDR3 DNA: TGCAGCGTTGCGGTAGGAAACAGGGGCTACGAGCAGTACTTC. It specifies CSVAVGNRGYEQYF. V usage is TRBV29-1 and J usage is TRBJ2-7, with TRBD1 matching 7 bases. The CDR3 has 14 amino acids. Losses at the gene ends were 4 bases for V and 3 bases for J; bases not matched to a gene: 9. Germline V gives CDR1 SQVTM, CDR2 ANQGSEA.

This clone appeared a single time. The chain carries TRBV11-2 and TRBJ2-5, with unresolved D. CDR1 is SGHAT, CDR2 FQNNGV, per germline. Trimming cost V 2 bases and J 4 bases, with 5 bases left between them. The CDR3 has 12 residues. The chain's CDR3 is CASSLIRETQYF. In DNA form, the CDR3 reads TGTGCCAGCAGCTTAATCAGAGAGACCCAGTACTTC.

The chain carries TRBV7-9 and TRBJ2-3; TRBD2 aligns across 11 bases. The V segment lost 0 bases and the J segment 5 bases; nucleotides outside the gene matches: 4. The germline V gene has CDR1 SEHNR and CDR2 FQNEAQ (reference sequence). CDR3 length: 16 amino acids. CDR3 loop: CASSLATSGSGDTQYF. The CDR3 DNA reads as TGTGCCAGCAGCTTAGCTACTAGCGGGAGTGGAGATACGCAGTATTTT.

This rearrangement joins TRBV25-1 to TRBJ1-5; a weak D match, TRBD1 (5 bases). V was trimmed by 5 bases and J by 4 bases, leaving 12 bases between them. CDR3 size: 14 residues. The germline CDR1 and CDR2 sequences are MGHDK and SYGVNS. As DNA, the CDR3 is TGTGCCAGCAGTTTATGGGGGGATAATCAGCCCCAGCATTTT. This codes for CASSLWGDNQPQHF.

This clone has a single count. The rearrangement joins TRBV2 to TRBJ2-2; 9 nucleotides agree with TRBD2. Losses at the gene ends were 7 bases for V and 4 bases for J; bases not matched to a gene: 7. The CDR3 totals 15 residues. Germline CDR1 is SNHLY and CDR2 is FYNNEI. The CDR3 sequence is CASNLAGEGTGELFF. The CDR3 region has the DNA TGTGCCAGCAATTTAGCGGGAGAGGGCACCGGGGAGCTGTTTTTT.